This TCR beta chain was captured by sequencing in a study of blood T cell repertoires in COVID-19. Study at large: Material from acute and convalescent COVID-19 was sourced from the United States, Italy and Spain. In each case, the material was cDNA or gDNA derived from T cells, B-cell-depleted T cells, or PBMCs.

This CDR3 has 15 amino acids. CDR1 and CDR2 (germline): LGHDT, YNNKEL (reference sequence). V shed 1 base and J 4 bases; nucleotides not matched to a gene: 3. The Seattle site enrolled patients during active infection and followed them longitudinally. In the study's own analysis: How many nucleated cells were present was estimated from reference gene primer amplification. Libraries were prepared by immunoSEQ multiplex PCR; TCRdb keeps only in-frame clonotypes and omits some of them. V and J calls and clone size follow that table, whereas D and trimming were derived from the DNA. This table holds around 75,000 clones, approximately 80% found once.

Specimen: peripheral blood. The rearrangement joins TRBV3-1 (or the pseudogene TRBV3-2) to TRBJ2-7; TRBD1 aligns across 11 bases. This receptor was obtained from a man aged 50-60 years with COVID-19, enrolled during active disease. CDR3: CASSQAGQGAYEQYF. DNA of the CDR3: TGTGCCAGCAGCCAAGCCGGACAGGGGGCTTACGAGCAGTACTTC.